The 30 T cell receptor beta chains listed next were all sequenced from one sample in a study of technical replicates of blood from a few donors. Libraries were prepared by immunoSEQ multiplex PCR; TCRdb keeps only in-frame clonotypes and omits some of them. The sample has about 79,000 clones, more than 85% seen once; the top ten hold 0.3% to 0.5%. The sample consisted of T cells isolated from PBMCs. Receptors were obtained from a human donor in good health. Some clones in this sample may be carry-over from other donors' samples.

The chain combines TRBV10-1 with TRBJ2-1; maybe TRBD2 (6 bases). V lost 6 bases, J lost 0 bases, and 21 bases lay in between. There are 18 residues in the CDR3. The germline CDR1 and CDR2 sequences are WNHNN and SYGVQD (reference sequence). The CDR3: CASSLTLGGESSYNEQFF. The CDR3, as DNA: TGCGCCAGCAGCCTGACCCTAGGCGGGGAAAGCTCCTACAATGAGCAGTTCTTC.

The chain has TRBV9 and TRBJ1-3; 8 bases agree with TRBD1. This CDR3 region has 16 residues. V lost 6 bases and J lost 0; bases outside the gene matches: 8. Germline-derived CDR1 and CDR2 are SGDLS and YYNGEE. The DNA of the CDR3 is TGTGCCAGCACCGTTGGGACAGGATACTCTGGAAACACCATATATTTT. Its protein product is CASTVGTGYSGNTIYF.

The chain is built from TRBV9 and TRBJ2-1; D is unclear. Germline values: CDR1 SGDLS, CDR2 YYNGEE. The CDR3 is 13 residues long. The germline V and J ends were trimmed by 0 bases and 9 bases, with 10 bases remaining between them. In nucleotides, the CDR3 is TGTGCCAGCAGCGTAGACTGGAGTACTGAGCAGTTCTTC. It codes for CASSVDWSTEQFF.

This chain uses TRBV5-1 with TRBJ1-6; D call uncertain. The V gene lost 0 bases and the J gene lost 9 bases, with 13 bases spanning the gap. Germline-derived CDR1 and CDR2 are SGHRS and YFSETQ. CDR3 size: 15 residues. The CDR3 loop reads CASSLEGSMGSPLHF. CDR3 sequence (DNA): TGCGCCAGCAGCTTGGAAGGGAGTATGGGTTCACCCCTCCACTTT. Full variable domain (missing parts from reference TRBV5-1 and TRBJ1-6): KAGVTQTPRYLIKTRGQQVTLSCSPISGHRSVSWYQQTPGQGLQFLFEYFSETQRNKGNFPGRFSGRQFSNSRSEMNVSTLELGDSALYLCASSLEGSMGSPLHFGNGTRLTVT.

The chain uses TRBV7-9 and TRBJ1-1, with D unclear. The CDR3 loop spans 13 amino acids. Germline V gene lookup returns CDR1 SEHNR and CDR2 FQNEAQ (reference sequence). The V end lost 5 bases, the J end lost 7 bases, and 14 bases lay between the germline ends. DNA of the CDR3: TGTGCCAGCAGCGAGTCCCCCGGTAGTGAAGCTTTCTTT. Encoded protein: CASSESPGSEAFF.

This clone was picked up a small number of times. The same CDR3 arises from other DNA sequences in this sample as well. This chain's CDR3 is CASSLGGNTEAFF. In DNA, the CDR3 is TGTGCCAGCAGTTTAGGCGGGAACACTGAAGCTTTCTTT. V and J are TRBV28 and TRBJ1-1; the D is unclear. Trimming cost V 2 bases and J 1 base, with 5 bases left between them. This CDR3 is 13 amino acids long. Germline V CDR1 and CDR2: MDHEN, SYDVKM. The complete variable domain, with remaining parts taken from reference TRBV28 and TRBJ1-1, reads DVKVTQSSRYLVKRTGEKVFLECVQDMDHENMFWYRQDPGLGLRLIYFSYDVKMKEKGDIPEGYSVSREKKERFSLILESASTNQTSMYLCASSLGGNTEAFFGQGTRLTVV.

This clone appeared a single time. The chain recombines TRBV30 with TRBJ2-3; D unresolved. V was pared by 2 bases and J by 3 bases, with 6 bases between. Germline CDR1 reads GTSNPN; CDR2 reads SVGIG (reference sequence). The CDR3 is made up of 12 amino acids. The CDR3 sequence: CAWSPETDTQYF. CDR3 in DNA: TGTGCCTGGAGTCCAGAAACAGATACGCAGTATTTT.

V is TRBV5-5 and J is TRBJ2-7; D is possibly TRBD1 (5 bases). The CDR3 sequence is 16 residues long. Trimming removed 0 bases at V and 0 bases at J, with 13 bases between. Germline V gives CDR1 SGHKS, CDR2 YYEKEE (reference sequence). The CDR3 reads CASSLATGSNSYEQYF. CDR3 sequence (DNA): TGTGCCAGCAGCTTGGCCACAGGTAGTAACTCCTACGAGCAGTACTTC.

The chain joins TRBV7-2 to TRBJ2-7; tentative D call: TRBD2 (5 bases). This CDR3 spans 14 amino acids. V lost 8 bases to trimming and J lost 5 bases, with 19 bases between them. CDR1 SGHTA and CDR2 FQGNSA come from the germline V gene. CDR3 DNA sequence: TGTGCCAGCTTACCCTCCGGGGTCTGGGACGAGCAGTACTTC. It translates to CASLPSGVWDEQYF.

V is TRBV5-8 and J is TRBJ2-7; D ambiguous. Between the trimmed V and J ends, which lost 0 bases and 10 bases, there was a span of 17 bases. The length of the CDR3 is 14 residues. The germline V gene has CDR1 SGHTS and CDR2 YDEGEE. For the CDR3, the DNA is TGTGCCAGCAGCTTGGATGTGCAGATCGAACCTCAGTACTTC. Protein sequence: CASSLDVQIEPQYF.

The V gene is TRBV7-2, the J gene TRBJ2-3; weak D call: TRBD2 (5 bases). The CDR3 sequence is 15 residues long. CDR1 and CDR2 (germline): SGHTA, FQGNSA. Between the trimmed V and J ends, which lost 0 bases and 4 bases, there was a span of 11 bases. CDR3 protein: CASSLAGITADTQYF. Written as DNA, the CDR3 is TGTGCCAGCAGCTTAGCCGGGATTACTGCAGATACGCAGTATTTT.

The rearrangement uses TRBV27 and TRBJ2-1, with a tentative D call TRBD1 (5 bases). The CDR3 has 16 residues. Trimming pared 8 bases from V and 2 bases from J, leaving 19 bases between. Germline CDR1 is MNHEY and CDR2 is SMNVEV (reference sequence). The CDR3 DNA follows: TGTGCCAGCTGTGTCTACAGGTCCTCCACCTACAATGAGCAGTTCTTC. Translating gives CASCVYRSSTYNEQFF.

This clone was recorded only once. CDR3 in DNA: TGCGCCAGCAGCCAACGACTTCTAGCGGGAGGGTCTGAGACCCAGTACTTC. It yields the protein CASSQRLLAGGSETQYF. This chain connects TRBV4-1 to TRBJ2-5, with 12 bases matching TRBD2. The CDR3 is 17 amino acids. The germline gives CDR1 MGHRA, CDR2 YSYEKL. J was trimmed by 5 bases and V by 2 bases; bases with no gene match: 9.

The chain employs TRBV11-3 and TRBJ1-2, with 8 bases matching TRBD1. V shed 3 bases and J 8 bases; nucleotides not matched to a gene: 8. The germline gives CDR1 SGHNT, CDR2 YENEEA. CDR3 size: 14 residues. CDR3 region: CASSLGLQGVGYTF. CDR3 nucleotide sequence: TGTGCCAGCAGCTTGGGTTTACAGGGGGTCGGCTACACCTTC.

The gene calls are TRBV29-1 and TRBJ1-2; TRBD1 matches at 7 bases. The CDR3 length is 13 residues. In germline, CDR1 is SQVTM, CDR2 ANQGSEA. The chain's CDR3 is CIIHQGDRYGYTF. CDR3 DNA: TGCATCATACACCAGGGGGATCGGTATGGCTACACCTTC.

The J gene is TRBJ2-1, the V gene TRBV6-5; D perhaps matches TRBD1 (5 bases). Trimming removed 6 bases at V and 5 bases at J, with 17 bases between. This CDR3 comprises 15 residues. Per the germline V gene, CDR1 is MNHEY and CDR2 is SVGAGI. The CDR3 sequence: CASRPADSQNNEQFF. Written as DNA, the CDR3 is TGTGCCAGCAGACCCGCCGACAGCCAAAACAATGAGCAGTTCTTC.

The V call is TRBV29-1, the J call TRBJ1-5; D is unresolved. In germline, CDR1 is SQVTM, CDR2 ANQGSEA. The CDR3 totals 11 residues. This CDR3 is CVVERSQPQHF. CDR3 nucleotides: TGCGTCGTAGAAAGGAGTCAGCCCCAGCATTTT.

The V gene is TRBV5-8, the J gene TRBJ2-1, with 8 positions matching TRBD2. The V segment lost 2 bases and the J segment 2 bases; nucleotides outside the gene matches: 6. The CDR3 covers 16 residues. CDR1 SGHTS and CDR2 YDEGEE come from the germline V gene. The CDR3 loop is CASSFDQRETYNEQFF. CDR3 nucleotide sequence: TGTGCCAGCAGCTTTGACCAGCGGGAGACCTACAATGAGCAGTTCTTC.

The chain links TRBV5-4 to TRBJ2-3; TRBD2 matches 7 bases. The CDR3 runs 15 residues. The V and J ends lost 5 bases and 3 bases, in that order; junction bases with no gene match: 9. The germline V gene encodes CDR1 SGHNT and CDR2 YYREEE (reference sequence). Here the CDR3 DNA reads TGTGCCAGCAGTACCTCTCGGGAGGTAACAGATACGCAGTATTTT. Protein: CASSTSREVTDTQYF.

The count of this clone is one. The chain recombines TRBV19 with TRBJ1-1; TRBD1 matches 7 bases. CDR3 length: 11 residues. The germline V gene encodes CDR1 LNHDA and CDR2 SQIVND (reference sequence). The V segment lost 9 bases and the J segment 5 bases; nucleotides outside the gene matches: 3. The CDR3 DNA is TGTGCCAGCGGGGACAGAACTGAAGCTTTCTTT. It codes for CASGDRTEAFF. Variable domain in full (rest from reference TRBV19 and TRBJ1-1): DGGITQSPKYLFRKEGQNVTLSCEQNLNHDAMYWYRQDPGQGLRLIYYSQIVNDFQKGDIAEGYSVSREKKESFPLTVTSAQKNPTAFYLCASGDRTEAFFGQGTRLTVV.

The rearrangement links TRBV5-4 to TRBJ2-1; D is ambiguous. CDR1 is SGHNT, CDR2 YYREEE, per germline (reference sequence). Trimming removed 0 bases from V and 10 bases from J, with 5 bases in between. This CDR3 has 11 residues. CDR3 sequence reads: CASSLGEEQFF. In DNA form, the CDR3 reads TGTGCCAGCAGCTTGGGAGAAGAGCAGTTCTTC.

The CDR3 DNA follows: TGTGCCAGTACTATCGGGGATCAGCCCCAGCATTTT. Translated, it gives CASTIGDQPQHF. This chain joins TRBV2 and TRBJ1-5; D is uncertain. CDR1 SNHLY and CDR2 FYNNEI come from the germline V gene. V was trimmed by 9 bases and J by 5 bases, leaving 11 bases between them. The CDR3 covers 12 residues. The whole variable domain, filled in from reference TRBV2 and TRBJ1-5, reads EPEVTQTPSHQVTQMGQEVILRCVPISNHLYFYWYRQILGQKVEFLVSFYNNEISEKSEIFDDQFSVERPDGSNFTLKIRSTKLEDSAMYFCASTIGDQPQHFGDGTRLSIL.

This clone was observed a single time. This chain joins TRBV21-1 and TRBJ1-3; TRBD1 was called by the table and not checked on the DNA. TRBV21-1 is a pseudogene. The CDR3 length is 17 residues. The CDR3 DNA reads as TGTGCCAGCAGCCCTGAATCAGGCGAAGTCTCTGGAAACACCATATATTTT. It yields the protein CASSPESGEVSGNTIYF.

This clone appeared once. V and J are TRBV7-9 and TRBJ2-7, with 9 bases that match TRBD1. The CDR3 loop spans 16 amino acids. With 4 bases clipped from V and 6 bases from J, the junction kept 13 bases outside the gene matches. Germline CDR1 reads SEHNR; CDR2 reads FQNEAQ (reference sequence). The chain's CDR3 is CASSSRIRTGGSEQYF. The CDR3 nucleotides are TGTGCCAGCAGCTCCCGGATAAGAACAGGGGGCAGCGAGCAGTACTTC.

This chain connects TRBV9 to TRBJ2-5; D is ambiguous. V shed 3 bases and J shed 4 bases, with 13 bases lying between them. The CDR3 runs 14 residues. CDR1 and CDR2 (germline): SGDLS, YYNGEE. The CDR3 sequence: CASSGLVSGETQYF. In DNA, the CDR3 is TGTGCCAGCAGCGGGCTAGTCTCCGGAGAGACCCAGTACTTC.

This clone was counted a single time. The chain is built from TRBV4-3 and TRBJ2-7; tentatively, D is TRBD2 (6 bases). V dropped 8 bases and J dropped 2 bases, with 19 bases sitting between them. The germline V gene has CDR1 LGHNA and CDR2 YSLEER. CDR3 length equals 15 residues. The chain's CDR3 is CASGDWDGPTYEQYF. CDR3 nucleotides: TGCGCCAGCGGGGACTGGGACGGACCAACCTACGAGCAGTACTTC.

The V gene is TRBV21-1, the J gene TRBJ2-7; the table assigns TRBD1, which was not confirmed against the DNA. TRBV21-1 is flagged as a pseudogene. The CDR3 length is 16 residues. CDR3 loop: CASSNSGTHFPNEQYF. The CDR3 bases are TGTGCCAGCAGCAATTCCGGGACACATTTCCCGAACGAGCAGTACTTC.

The DNA of the CDR3 is TGTGCCTGGAATAAGGGGAATAACTATGGCTACACCTTC. Protein sequence: CAWNKGNNYGYTF. The chain carries TRBV30 and TRBJ1-2, with D possibly being TRBD1 (5 bases). Germline CDR1 GTSNPN, CDR2 SVGIG (reference sequence). V gave up 4 bases and J gave up 1 base, with 10 bases separating them. The CDR3 sequence is 13 residues long.

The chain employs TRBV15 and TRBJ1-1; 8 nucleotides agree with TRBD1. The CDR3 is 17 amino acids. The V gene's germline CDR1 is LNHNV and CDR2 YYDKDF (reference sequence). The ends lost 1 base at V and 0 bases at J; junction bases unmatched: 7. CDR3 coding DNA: TGTGCCACCAGCAGAGGACAGGGGTTTGGAATGAACACTGAAGCTTTCTTT. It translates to CATSRGQGFGMNTEAFF.

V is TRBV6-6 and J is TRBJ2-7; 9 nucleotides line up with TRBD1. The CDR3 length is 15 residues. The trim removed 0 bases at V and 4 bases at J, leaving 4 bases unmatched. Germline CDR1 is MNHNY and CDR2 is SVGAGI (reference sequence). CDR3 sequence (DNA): TGTGCCAGCAGTTACTCGTTGGGACAGGGTTACGAGCAGTACTTC. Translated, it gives CASSYSLGQGYEQYF.